This T cell receptor beta chain was captured in a study of control samples from healthy donors and cancer patients. This CDR3 has 14 amino acids. The V and J ends lost 7 bases and 5 bases, in that order; junction bases with no gene match: 10. Germline V gives CDR1 SQVTM, CDR2 ANQGSEA. Generated by immunoSEQ multiplex PCR, the TCRdb table keeps only in-frame clones and is missing some. In the table there are around 50,000 clones, approximately 96% of which are singletons. The clonotype originates from a young woman in good health. The chain joins TRBV29-1 to TRBJ2-5; 10 nucleotides align to TRBD1. The sample consisted of blood. The CDR3: CSARDRGGRETQYF. The CDR3 nucleotides are TGCAGCGCCCGGGACAGGGGAGGACGGGAGACCCAGTACTTC.